Listed below are T cell receptor beta chains from one sample, sequenced in a study of human versus mouse CDR3 diversity and MHC coevolution. Sequencing used immunoSEQ multiplex PCR; TCRdb keeps in-frame clones, though not all of them. The sample yields 60,000 to 95,000 clones, about nine tenths seen once. The source material was naive CD4+ T cells from blood. These receptors all stem from a person aged 30-69 years in good health. CDR3s include the opening cysteine and the closing phenylalanine or tryptophan. Each record gives: J gene, V gene, CDR3 protein.

J: TRBJ2-5; V: TRBV7-2; CDR3: CASSSQGVLETQYF
J: TRBJ2-1; V: TRBV27; CDR3: CASSLSGGRNEQFF
J: TRBJ2-7; V: TRBV28; CDR3: CASTPGQSVYEQYF
J: TRBJ1-1; V: TRBV18; CDR3: CASSPQRGREAFF
J: TRBJ1-5; V: TRBV9; CDR3: CASSAAGTANQPQHF
J: TRBJ1-3; V: TRBV5-1; CDR3: CASSIQGFSGNTIYF
J: TRBJ1-6; V: TRBV30; CDR3: CAWSVGDSPLHF
J: TRBJ2-1; V: TRBV7-9; CDR3: CASSLAGASYNEQFF
J: TRBJ2-7; V: TRBV10-3; CDR3: CATLSGGAYEQYF
J: TRBJ2-7; V: TRBV29-1; CDR3: CSVEGIGGGYEQYF
J: TRBJ2-7; V: TRBV7-8; CDR3: CASSLTPRGGSYEQYF
J: TRBJ1-1; V: TRBV30; CDR3: CAWSVQASTEAFF
J: TRBJ2-1; V: TRBV30; CDR3: CAWASRASDEQFF
J: TRBJ2-2; V: TRBV5-1; CDR3: CASSQTGEGTGELFF
J: TRBJ2-5; V: TRBV10-3; CDR3: CAISESTGWETQYF
J: TRBJ2-1; V: TRBV14; CDR3: CASSPTRIEQFF
J: TRBJ2-1; V: TRBV7-2; CDR3: CASSLAAAGAPYNEQFF
J: TRBJ2-7; V: TRBV5-1; CDR3: CASSTTGTGDGEQYF
J: TRBJ2-2; V: TRBV6-5; CDR3: CASSSHRTGAREELFF
J: TRBJ2-1; V: TRBV7-7; CDR3: CASSPLMGLTSYNEQFF
J: TRBJ2-7; V: TRBV19; CDR3: CASSQDPGQGNHEQYF
J: TRBJ2-2; V: TRBV27; CDR3: CASSSQGAGGELFF
J: TRBJ2-7; V: TRBV9; CDR3: CASSVGGQGTYEQYF
J: TRBJ2-3; V: TRBV6-1; CDR3: CASSGGHGDTQYF
J: TRBJ2-1; V: TRBV27; CDR3: CACSRTSGVNEQFF
J: TRBJ2-5; V: TRBV19; CDR3: CASTVRALPTQETQYF
J: TRBJ2-7; V: TRBV6-1; CDR3: CASSTSRTYEQYF
J: TRBJ2-7; V: TRBV7-6; CDR3: CASSLDAGWSSYEQYF
J: TRBJ1-1; V: TRBV19; CDR3: CASSNRHAFANTEAFF
J: TRBJ2-7; V: TRBV4-2; CDR3: CASSQRVTDPGQYF
J: TRBJ2-1; V: TRBV30; CDR3: CAWRGGSSYNEQFF
J: TRBJ2-7; V: TRBV18; CDR3: CASSPKGSGGTYEQYF
J: TRBJ1-1; V: TRBV2; CDR3: CASTGTGSPRAEAFF
J: TRBJ1-1; V: TRBV2; CDR3: CASRKDRSNTEAFF
J: TRBJ1-4; V: TRBV30; CDR3: CAWSVFGRTTNEKLFF